Following are 23 T cell receptor beta chains from one sample sequenced in a study of blood T cell repertoires in COVID-19 (TCRdb year 2020). The library came from the immunoSEQ multiplex PCR assay. The clones in this table, taken by TCRdb from immuneACCESS, are in-frame only. Not every clone is retained; where verified, under half of the shortfall comes from an unresolved V gene, and the cause of the rest is unknown. The sample table lists some 370,000 clones, about 89% of them with a count of one. The ten largest account for 8.5% to 12% of the sample. The sequencing sample was made of peripheral blood. These TCRs come from a young woman with COVID-19, enrolled during active disease.

V usage is TRBV27 and J usage is TRBJ1-2, with D tentatively TRBD1 (5 bases). CDR3 length: 12 amino acids. CDR1 is MNHEY, CDR2 SMNVEV, per germline (reference sequence). Trimming took 6 bases from V and 8 from J, leaving 13 bases between them. CDR3 in DNA: TGTGCCAGCAGGGGCAGGGTTGGCGGCTACACCTTC. As protein: CASRGRVGGYTF.

CDR3 sequence reads: CASSPLPSGSADTQYF. The CDR3 nucleotides read TGTGCCAGCAGTCCCCTGCCTAGCGGGAGTGCAGATACGCAGTATTTT. V gene TRBV27 combines with J gene TRBJ2-3; 10 positions match TRBD2. Germline V gives CDR1 MNHEY, CDR2 SMNVEV (reference sequence). The trim removed 5 bases at V and 4 bases at J, leaving 9 bases unmatched. The CDR3 spans 16 residues.

V usage is TRBV9 and J usage is TRBJ2-7, with TRBD2 matching 7 bases. The CDR3 totals 15 residues. In germline, CDR1 is SGDLS, CDR2 YYNGEE. J lost 7 bases, V lost 4 bases, and 14 bases had no gene match. The CDR3 coding sequence is TGTGCCAGCAGCCCGGGGGGAATAGCTGTGGGGGAGCAGTACTTC. Its protein is CASSPGGIAVGEQYF.

This clone has only a few counts. J is TRBJ1-4 and V is TRBV3-1 (or the pseudogene TRBV3-2); 9 bases line up with TRBD1. CDR3 length: 15 residues. With 4 bases clipped from V and 7 bases from J, the junction kept 7 bases outside the gene matches. In germline, CDR1 is LGHDT, CDR2 YNNKEL (reference sequence). CDR3 nucleotide sequence: TGTGCCAGCAGCCTGAGGACAGGGGAGGGTGAAAAACTGTTTTTT. The encoded protein is CASSLRTGEGEKLFF.

DNA of the CDR3: TGTGCCAGTAGTATTTGGGGCTCAGGTGATGAGCAGTTCTTC. It codes for CASSIWGSGDEQFF. The chain combines TRBV19 with TRBJ2-1; TRBD1 might be the D (5 bases). V was cut by 3 bases and J by 8 bases, with 14 bases left in between. CDR1 and CDR2 from the germline V gene are LNHDA and SQIVND (reference sequence). This CDR3 region has 14 residues. The full variable domain, rest sourced from reference TRBV19 and TRBJ2-1, is DGGITQSPKYLFRKEGQNVTLSCEQNLNHDAMYWYRQDPGQGLRLIYYSQIVNDFQKGDIAEGYSVSREKKESFPLTVTSAQKNPTAFYLCASSIWGSGDEQFFGPGTRLTVL.

This clone was seen a handful of times. The rearrangement links TRBV9 to TRBJ1-3, with D unclear. Germline V gives CDR1 SGDLS, CDR2 YYNGEE. Between the trimmed V and J ends, which lost 4 bases and 4 bases, there was a span of 6 bases. The CDR3 sequence is 12 residues long. The CDR3 spells CASSLLGNTIYF. The CDR3 bases are TGTGCCAGCAGCCTTCTGGGAAACACCATATATTTT.

This sequence joins TRBV6-5 and TRBJ1-2; D perhaps matches TRBD1 (5 bases). CDR3 length equals 15 residues. Germline CDR1 reads MNHEY; CDR2 reads SVGAGI. Trimming took 4 bases from V and 4 from J, leaving 16 bases between them. CDR3 bases: TGTGCCAGCAGTTCTAATACAGGTTTGCCCTATGGCTACACCTTC. It yields the protein CASSSNTGLPYGYTF.

The chain employs TRBV19 and TRBJ2-1; possibly TRBD2 for D (6 bases). Trimming stripped 6 bases from V and 1 base from J, with 13 bases between. CDR3 size: 15 residues. CDR1 and CDR2 from the germline V gene are LNHDA and SQIVND (reference sequence). CDR3 sequence: CASRPIAASYNEQFF. CDR3 coding DNA: TGTGCCAGTAGGCCCATAGCGGCTTCCTACAATGAGCAGTTCTTC. Full variable domain (rest looked up from reference TRBV19 and TRBJ2-1): DGGITQSPKYLFRKEGQNVTLSCEQNLNHDAMYWYRQDPGQGLRLIYYSQIVNDFQKGDIAEGYSVSREKKESFPLTVTSAQKNPTAFYLCASRPIAASYNEQFFGPGTRLTVL.

The V call is TRBV10-3, the J call TRBJ2-5; the D gene is possibly TRBD1 (5 bases). V was trimmed by 10 bases and J by 9 bases, leaving 21 bases between them. The CDR3 runs 13 residues. CDR1 is ENHRY, CDR2 SYGVKD, per germline. CDR3 sequence reads: CATLGDPARAQYF. CDR3 bases: TGTGCCACCCTAGGAGACCCCGCCAGGGCCCAGTACTTC.

V gene TRBV21-1 combines with J gene TRBJ2-1; TRBD2 reflects the table's D call only, with no check against the DNA. TRBV21-1 is tagged as a pseudogene. This CDR3 spans 16 amino acids. The DNA of the CDR3 is TGTGCCAGCAGTCCCCCGGCTAGCGGGGAAGACAATGAGCAGTTCTTC. Translated: CASSPPASGEDNEQFF.

The rearrangement uses TRBV19 and TRBJ2-1, with 9 bases aligning to TRBD2. Germline-derived CDR1 and CDR2 are LNHDA and SQIVND (reference sequence). V was clipped by 4 bases and J by 0 bases; unmatched bases: 7. This CDR3 region has 17 residues. CDR3 bases: TGTGCCAGTAGTACCCTGACTAGCGGCTACTCCTACAATGAGCAGTTCTTC. This sequence encodes CASSTLTSGYSYNEQFF.

V gene TRBV2 combines with J gene TRBJ2-7, with no clear D. Trimming pared 4 bases from V and 0 bases from J, leaving 13 bases between. The CDR3 contains 15 residues. The germline gives CDR1 SNHLY, CDR2 FYNNEI. In nucleotides, the CDR3 is TGTGCCAGCAGTGGCGACATTCCGAGCTCCTACGAGCAGTACTTC. It translates to CASSGDIPSSYEQYF.

This chain connects TRBV10-2 to TRBJ2-5; possibly TRBD1 for D (6 bases). The germline CDR1 and CDR2 sequences are WSHSY and SAAADI. The CDR3 totals 14 residues. Trimming left V 4 bases short and J 1 base short, with 10 bases between. CDR3: CASSVQGVQETQYF. CDR3 bases: TGCGCCAGCAGTGTACAGGGCGTCCAAGAGACCCAGTACTTC.

The rearrangement links TRBV6-5 to TRBJ1-2; 10 bases are shared with TRBD1. With V trimmed by 6 bases and J by 8 bases, 3 bases remained unmatched. Germline CDR1 reads MNHEY; CDR2 reads SVGAGI. The CDR3 is made up of 12 amino acids. CDR3 loop: CASRQTGGGYTF. CDR3 nucleotides: TGTGCCAGCAGGCAGACAGGGGGCGGCTACACCTTC.

The chain joins TRBV20-1 to TRBJ2-7; 7 bases align to TRBD1. The germline CDR1 and CDR2 sequences are DFQATT and SNEGSKA (reference sequence). The CDR3 loop spans 12 amino acids. J lost 6 bases, V lost 3 bases, and 5 bases had no gene match. CDR3 amino acids: CSASLGGSEQYF. The CDR3 coding sequence is TGCAGTGCTAGTTTAGGGGGCAGCGAGCAGTACTTC.

The V gene is TRBV28, the J gene TRBJ2-1; 13 nucleotides agree with TRBD2. The CDR3 length is 20 residues. V gave up 6 bases and J gave up 0 bases; unmatched junction bases: 14. The germline V gene has CDR1 MDHEN and CDR2 SYDVKM. CDR3 DNA sequence: TGTGCCAGCAGCCCTGGACTAGCGGGAGCTACAGCTAGCTCCTACAATGAGCAGTTCTTC. As protein: CASSPGLAGATASSYNEQFF.

The V and J genes are TRBV10-1 and TRBJ2-3; TRBD2 agrees at 16 bases. The J segment lost 4 bases and the V segment lost 8 bases, leaving 6 bases of the junction unmatched. This CDR3 comprises 16 residues. Germline V gene data show CDR1 as WNHNN and CDR2 as SYGVQD (reference sequence). The CDR3, as DNA: TGCGCCAGCGGCCCGGGACTAGCGGGAGGGGCAGATACGCAGTATTTT. Encoded protein: CASGPGLAGGADTQYF.

This clone was recorded once. V and J are TRBV10-2 and TRBJ2-7; 7 bases are shared with TRBD2. The V gene end was trimmed by 6 bases and the J gene end by 2 bases; junction bases not matched to a gene: 1. This CDR3 comprises 12 residues. Germline V lookup: CDR1 WSHSY, CDR2 SAAADI. The CDR3 spells CASRGLAYEQYF. For the CDR3, the DNA is TGCGCCAGCAGAGGACTAGCCTACGAGCAGTACTTC.

The V and J genes are TRBV28 and TRBJ1-6; D is ambiguous. Germline V gene data show CDR1 as MDHEN and CDR2 as SYDVKM. Trimming shortened V by 3 bases and J by 10 bases, and 19 bases separated the two germline ends. This CDR3 region has 16 residues. CDR3 nucleotides: TGTGCCAGCAGTTTTGTCCGCGGGATCGGGGTGTCACCCCTCCACTTT. Translating gives CASSFVRGIGVSPLHF.

J is TRBJ2-1 and V is TRBV30; D may be TRBD2 (6 bases). Trimming took 0 bases from V and 8 from J, leaving 17 bases between them. The V gene's germline CDR1 is GTSNPN and CDR2 SVGIG (reference sequence). This CDR3 spans 15 amino acids. DNA of the CDR3: TGTGCCTGGAGTGTAGGAGGGAGGAAGGGGTATGAGCAGTTCTTC. Amino acids: CAWSVGGRKGYEQFF.

This chain connects TRBV6-4 to TRBJ2-3, with 7 bases matching TRBD2. Germline V gene lookup returns CDR1 MRHNA and CDR2 SNTAGT. The CDR3 runs to 14 residues. J lost 4 bases, V lost 6 bases, and 7 bases had no gene match. The CDR3 here is CASSGLVPPDTQYF. As DNA, the CDR3 is TGTGCCAGCAGCGGACTAGTTCCCCCAGATACGCAGTATTTT.

This clone appeared a single time. V is TRBV5-1 and J is TRBJ2-2; 7 bases are a match to TRBD1. The CDR3 extends over 14 amino acids. In germline, CDR1 is SGHRS, CDR2 YFSETQ. Losses at the gene ends were 3 bases for V and 4 bases for J; bases not matched to a gene: 3. This CDR3 reads CASSSAGGTGELFF. The CDR3 DNA follows: TGCGCCAGCAGCTCGGCAGGGGGCACCGGGGAGCTGTTTTTT.

This chain uses TRBV5-6 with TRBJ2-3, with 11 nucleotides matching TRBD1. Germline loops: CDR1 SGHDT, CDR2 YYEEEE. The CDR3 extends over 15 amino acids. V shed 2 bases and J 7 bases; nucleotides not matched to a gene: 6. CDR3: CASSLTGQGANTQYF. CDR3 DNA sequence: TGTGCCAGCAGCTTAACAGGACAGGGGGCCAATACGCAGTATTTT.